The T cell receptor (beta chain) under discussion was sequenced for a study of T cells in localized non-small cell lung cancer. Broader study findings: Adjacent lung tissue had a median roughly 52 of the top 100 clones found in the tumor.

The table came from immunoSEQ multiplex PCR; TCRdb's copy has only in-frame clones and leaves some out. Of 32,000 or so clones listed, roughly 90% were seen once; the top ten hold around 4%. As for this clone: Its specificity is not known.

V was trimmed by 4 bases and J by 3 bases, leaving 12 bases between them. Germline lookup yields CDR1 SQVTM and CDR2 ANQGSEA. The CDR3 is 13 residues long. The receptor was isolated from a man between 35 and 75 years old with stage I lung adenocarcinoma. The chain links TRBV29-1 to TRBJ1-2, with TRBD1 as a possible D gene (6 bases). The starting material was peripheral blood, obtained before any cancer treatment. CDR3 DNA: TGCAGCGTTGCTGAGGGGGGAGACTATGGCTACACCTTC. Translation: CSVAEGGDYGYTF.